The sequence of this T cell receptor (beta chain) was determined in a study of blood T cell repertoires in COVID-19. Turning to the study itself: Whether acute or convalescent, the COVID-19 samples came from the United States, Italy and Spain.

The CDR3 extends over 12 amino acids. Assay used: immunoSEQ multiplex PCR; TCRdb lists only in-frame clones, some missing. The sample lists around 72,000 clones; 83% were seen once. This receptor was obtained from an elderly woman with acute or convalescent COVID-19. The sample consisted of peripheral blood. V usage is TRBV21-1 and J usage is TRBJ2-5; the table calls TRBD2, which could not be checked here. TRBV21-1 represents a pseudogene. CDR3 loop: CASSKETETQYF. The CDR3 DNA is TGTGCCAGCAGCAAGGAGACGGAGACCCAGTACTTC.